This T cell receptor beta chain comes out of a study of cytomegalovirus exposure and HLA in healthy donors. Study outcomes and limitations: Cytomegalovirus association was assigned to about 150 TCR beta chains.

The PCR made use of 60 Vbeta and 13 Jbeta primers. This table comes from immunoSEQ multiplex PCR, and its TCRdb copy is limited to in-frame clones, with some not included. The table includes some 170,000 clones, under 85% detected once. The germline CDR1 and CDR2 sequences are SGDLS and YYNGEE. V gave up 4 bases and J gave up 2 bases; unmatched junction bases: 7. The CDR3 length is 16 residues. Of note for this clone: The antigen is not known.

The material sequenced was PBMCs. The clonotype comes from a human donor in good health. V usage is TRBV9 and J usage is TRBJ2-2; 8 bases are a match to TRBD1. This chain's CDR3 is CASSSQGAVNTGELFF. In nucleotides, the CDR3 is TGTGCCAGCAGCTCGCAGGGGGCGGTTAACACCGGGGAGCTGTTTTTT.